The sequence of this TCR beta chain was determined in a study of cytomegalovirus exposure and HLA in healthy donors. Per germline, CDR1 SEHNR and CDR2 FQNEAQ (reference sequence). V lost 6 bases to trimming and J lost 3 bases; unmatched junction nucleotides: 5. CDR3 length: 13 amino acids. About this clone itself: What it binds is unknown.

PCR involved 60 Vbeta and 13 Jbeta primers. Libraries were prepared by immunoSEQ multiplex PCR; TCRdb keeps only in-frame clonotypes and omits some of them. The sample records roughly 98,000 clones, around three quarters being singletons. Findings and limits, study-wide: An analysis was carried out later, and it reportedly showed fewer N-insertions in an Asian-associated ancestry cluster than the approximately 700-donor mean.

V and J are TRBV7-9 and TRBJ2-7, with TRBD1 matching over 7 bases. This receptor was identified in a man in his forties in good health and CMV-seronegative. The material sequenced was PBMCs. CDR3 in DNA: TGTGCCAGCAGAAGAACAGGGGACTACGAGCAGTACTTC. It encodes CASRRTGDYEQYF. Full variable domain (remainder filled in from reference TRBV7-9 and TRBJ2-7): DTGVSQNPRHKITKRGQNVTFRCDPISEHNRLYWYRQTLGQGPEFLTYFQNEAQLEKSRLLSDRFSAERPKGSFSTLEIQRTEQGDSAMYLCASRRTGDYEQYFGPGTRLTVT.